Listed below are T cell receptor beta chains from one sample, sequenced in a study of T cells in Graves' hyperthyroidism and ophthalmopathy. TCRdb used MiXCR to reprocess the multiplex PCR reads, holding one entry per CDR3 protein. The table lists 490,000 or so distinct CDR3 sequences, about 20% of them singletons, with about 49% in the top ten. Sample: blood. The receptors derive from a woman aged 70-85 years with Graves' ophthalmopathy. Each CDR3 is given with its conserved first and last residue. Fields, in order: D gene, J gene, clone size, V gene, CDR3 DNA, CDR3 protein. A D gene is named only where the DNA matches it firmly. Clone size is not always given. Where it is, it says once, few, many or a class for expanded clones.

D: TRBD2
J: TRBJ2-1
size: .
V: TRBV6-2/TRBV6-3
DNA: TGTGCCACGAAGCCCCATACTAGCGGGATAACCAACAATGAGCAGTTCTTC
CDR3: CATKPHTSGITNNEQFF

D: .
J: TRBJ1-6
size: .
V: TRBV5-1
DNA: TGCGCCAGCAGCTCCGAACCGGGCTCTAATTCACCCCTCCACTTT
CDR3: CASSSEPGSNSPLHF

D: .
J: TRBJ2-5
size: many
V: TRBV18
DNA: TGTGCCAGCTCACCACTGGCCTCCCAAGAGACCCAGTACTTC
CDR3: CASSPLASQETQYF

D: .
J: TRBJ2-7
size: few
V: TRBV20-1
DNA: TGCAGTGCTAGACCCGACCTAGTGGACGAGCAGTACTTC
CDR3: CSARPDLVDEQYF

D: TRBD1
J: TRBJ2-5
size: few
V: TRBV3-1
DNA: TGTGCCAGCAGCCAGCCACAGGGGTCCCAAGAGACCCAGTACTTC
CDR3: CASSQPQGSQETQYF

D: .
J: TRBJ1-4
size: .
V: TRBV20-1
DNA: TGCAGTGCTAGAAGGGGAGCTTCAACTAATGAAAAACTGTTTTTT
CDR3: CSARRGASTNEKLFF

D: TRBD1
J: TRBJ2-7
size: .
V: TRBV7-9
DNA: TGTGCCAGCAGCTTAGCGCAAGGACAGGTTCTTTCCTACGAGCAGTACTTC
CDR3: CASSLAQGQVLSYEQYF

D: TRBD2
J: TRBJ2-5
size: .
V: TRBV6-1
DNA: TGTGCCAGCACTCTACTAGCGGTACAAGAGACCCAGTACTTC
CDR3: CASTLLAVQETQYF

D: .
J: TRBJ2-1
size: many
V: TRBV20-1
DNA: TGCAGTGCCAGCAGGGTCGAAAATGAGCAGTTCTTC
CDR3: CSASRVENEQFF

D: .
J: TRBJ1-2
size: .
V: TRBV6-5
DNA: TGTGCCAGCAGTTACGGGGGGCGAAGCTATGGCTACACCTTC
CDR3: CASSYGGRSYGYTF

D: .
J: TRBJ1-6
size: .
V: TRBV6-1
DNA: TGTGCCAGCGAGACAGCTTATAATTCACCCCTCCACTTT
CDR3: CASETAYNSPLHF

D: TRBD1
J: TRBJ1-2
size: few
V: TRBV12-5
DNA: TGTGCTAGTGGTTTGCTACGGACAGGGGGACCGAACTATGGCTACACCTTC
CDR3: CASGLLRTGGPNYGYTF

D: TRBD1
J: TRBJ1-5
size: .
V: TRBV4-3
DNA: TGCGCCAGCAGCCAACCGGGACAGGCGGATAGTCAGCCCCAGCATTTT
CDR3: CASSQPGQADSQPQHF

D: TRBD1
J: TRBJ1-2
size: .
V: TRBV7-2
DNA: TGTGCCAGCAGCTCAGGGGGACAGGGTAACTATGGCTACACCTTC
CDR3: CASSSGGQGNYGYTF

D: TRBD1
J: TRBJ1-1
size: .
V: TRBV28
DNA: TGTGCCAGCAGTTTCCCCGGACAGGAGGACACTGAAGCTTTCTTT
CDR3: CASSFPGQEDTEAFF

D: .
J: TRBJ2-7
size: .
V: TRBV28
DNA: TGTGCCAGCAGTCTGGGGGGAGGGGGGTTCGGCGAGCAGTACTTC
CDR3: CASSLGGGGFGEQYF

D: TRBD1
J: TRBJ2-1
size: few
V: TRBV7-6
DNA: TGTGCCAGCAGCTTTGACAGGGGGAATGAGCAGTTCTTC
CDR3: CASSFDRGNEQFF

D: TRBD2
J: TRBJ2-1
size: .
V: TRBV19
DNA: TGTGCCAGTAGTACCTTAGCGGGAGGGGCTTACAATGAGCAGTTCTTC
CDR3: CASSTLAGGAYNEQFF

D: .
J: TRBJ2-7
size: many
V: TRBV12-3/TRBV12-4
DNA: TGTGCCAGCAGAACCACTCCGACCTACGAGCAGTACTTC
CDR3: CASRTTPTYEQYF

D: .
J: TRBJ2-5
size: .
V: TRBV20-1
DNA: TGCAGTGCTACCGGGACTGGCGAAGAGACCCAGTACTTC
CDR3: CSATGTGEETQYF

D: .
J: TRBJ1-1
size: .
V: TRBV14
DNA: TGTGCCAGCAGCCACCTCGGTATCATGCAACGGACTGAAGCTTTCTTT
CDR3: CASSHLGIMQRTEAFF

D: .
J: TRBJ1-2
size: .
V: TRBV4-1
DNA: TGCGCCAGCAGCCAAGACCAGGGTACAAGCGGCTACACCTTC
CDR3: CASSQDQGTSGYTF

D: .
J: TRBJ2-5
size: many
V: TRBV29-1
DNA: TGCAGCGTTTTCAGGGAGGGGGTGGGAGAGACCCAGTACTTC
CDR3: CSVFREGVGETQYF

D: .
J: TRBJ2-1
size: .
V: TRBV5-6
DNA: TGTGCCAGCAGCTTGGGGGCTCCCTACAATGAGCAGTTCTTC
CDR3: CASSLGAPYNEQFF

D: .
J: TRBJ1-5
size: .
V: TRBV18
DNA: TGTGCCAGCTCAGGGGACAATCAGCCCCAGCATTTT
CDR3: CASSGDNQPQHF

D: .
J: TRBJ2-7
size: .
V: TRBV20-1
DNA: TGCAGTGCTAGAGATGGTCTGTCCTACGAGCAGTACTTC
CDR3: CSARDGLSYEQYF

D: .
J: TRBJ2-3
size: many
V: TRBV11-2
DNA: TGTGCCAGCAGCCTAGGGTGGGCCAACGAAGATACGCAGTATTTT
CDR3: CASSLGWANEDTQYF

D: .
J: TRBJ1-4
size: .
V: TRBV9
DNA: TGTGCCAGCAGCGTAGGGACTAATGAAAAACTGTTTTTT
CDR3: CASSVGTNEKLFF

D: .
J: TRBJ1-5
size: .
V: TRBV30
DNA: TGTGCCTGGAGTACGGATAGCAATCAGCCCCAGCATTTT
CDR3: CAWSTDSNQPQHF

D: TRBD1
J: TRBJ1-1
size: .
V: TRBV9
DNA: TGTGCCAGCAGCGTCCTTAGCGTAGGACAGGAGAACACTGAAGCTTTCTTT
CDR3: CASSVLSVGQENTEAFF

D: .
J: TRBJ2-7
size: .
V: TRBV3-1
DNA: TGTGCCAGCAGCCAACGCGGAATCAACGAGCAGTACTTC
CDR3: CASSQRGINEQYF

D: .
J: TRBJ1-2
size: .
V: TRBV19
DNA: TGTGCCAGTACCCGCCGAGGAATGGTGGGCTATGGCTACACCTTC
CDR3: CASTRRGMVGYGYTF

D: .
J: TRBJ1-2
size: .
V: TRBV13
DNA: TGCGCCAGCAGCCAAGTACAGGGAGGGTCTAACTATGGCTACACCTTC
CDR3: CASSQVQGGSNYGYTF

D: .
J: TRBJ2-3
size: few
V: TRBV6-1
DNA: TGTGCCAGCAGTTCCCACTTGGATACGCAGTATTTT
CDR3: CASSSHLDTQYF

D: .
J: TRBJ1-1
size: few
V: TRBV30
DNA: TGTGCCTGGAGTGTACGTGGAGGGGTCACTGAAGCTTTCTTT
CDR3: CAWSVRGGVTEAFF

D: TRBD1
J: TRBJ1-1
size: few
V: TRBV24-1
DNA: TGTGCCACCAGTGATCCATCACAGGGGGCGGTTGGAGCTTTCTTT
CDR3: CATSDPSQGAVGAFF

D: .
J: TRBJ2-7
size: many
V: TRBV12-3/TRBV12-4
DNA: TGTGCCAGCAGTGCGACAGGCGGATACGAGCAGTACTTC
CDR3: CASSATGGYEQYF

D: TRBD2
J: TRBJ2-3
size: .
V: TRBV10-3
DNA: TGTGCCAGCACTAGCGGGAGGGTGGTAGATACGCAGTATTTT
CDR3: CASTSGRVVDTQYF

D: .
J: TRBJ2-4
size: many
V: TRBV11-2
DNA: TGTGCCAGCAGCTTATCGGTGAACATTCAGTACTTC
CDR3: CASSLSVNIQYF

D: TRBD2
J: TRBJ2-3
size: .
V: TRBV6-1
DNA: TGTGCCAGCAGATCACTAGCGGCGAACACAGATACGCAGTATTTT
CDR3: CASRSLAANTDTQYF

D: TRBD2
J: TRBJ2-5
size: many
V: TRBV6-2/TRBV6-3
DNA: TGTGCCAGCAGTCCAGGGACTAGCGGTTTCCGGACCCAGTACTTC
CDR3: CASSPGTSGFRTQYF

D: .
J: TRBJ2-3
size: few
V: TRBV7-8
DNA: TGTGCCAGCAGCTTCACTTTGGATCCAACAGATACGCAGTATTTT
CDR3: CASSFTLDPTDTQYF

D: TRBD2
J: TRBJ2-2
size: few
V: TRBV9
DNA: TGTGCCAGCAGCGGGGGACTAGCGGGAGGGCCAGTCGGGGAGCTGTTTTTT
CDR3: CASSGGLAGGPVGELFF

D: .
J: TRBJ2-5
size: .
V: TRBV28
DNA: TGTGCCAGCGGGCGGGTTGGATTTTACCAAGAGACCCAGTACTTC
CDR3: CASGRVGFYQETQYF

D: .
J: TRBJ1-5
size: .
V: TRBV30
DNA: TGTGCCTGGAGTCAGGCGAGCAATCAGCCCCAGCATTTT
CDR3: CAWSQASNQPQHF

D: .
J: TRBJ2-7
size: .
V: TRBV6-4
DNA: TGTGCCAGCAGTCGACCACACGAGCAGTACTTC
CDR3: CASSRPHEQYF

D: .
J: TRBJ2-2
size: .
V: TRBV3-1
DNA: TGTGCCAGCAGGGAGGGGGGGTCGATCACCGGGGAGCTGTTTTTT
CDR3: CASREGGSITGELFF

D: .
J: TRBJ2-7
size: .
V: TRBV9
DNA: TGTGCCAGCAGCGTGAGAGAGCGCCCCCCCTACGAGCAGTACTTC
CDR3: CASSVRERPPYEQYF

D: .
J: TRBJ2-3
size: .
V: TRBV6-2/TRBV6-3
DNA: TGTGCCAACGGGAAGGCCGGCACAGATACGCAGTATTTT
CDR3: CANGKAGTDTQYF

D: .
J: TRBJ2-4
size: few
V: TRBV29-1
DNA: TGCAGCGCTCTAATGGGGCACTTAGCCAAAAACATTCAGTACTTC
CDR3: CSALMGHLAKNIQYF

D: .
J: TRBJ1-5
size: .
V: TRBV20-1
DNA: TGCAGTGCTAAAGGACAGAACAATCAGCCCCAGCATTTT
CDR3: CSAKGQNNQPQHF

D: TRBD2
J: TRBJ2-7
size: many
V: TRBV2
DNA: TGTGCCAGCAGTGAAGAGCCTAGCGGCCCCTACGAGCAGTACTTC
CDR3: CASSEEPSGPYEQYF

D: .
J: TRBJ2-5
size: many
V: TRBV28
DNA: TGTGCCAGCAGATTGGGAACGTTAGAGAAGACCCAGTACTTC
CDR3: CASRLGTLEKTQYF

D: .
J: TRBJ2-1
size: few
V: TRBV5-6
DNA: TGTGCCAGCAGCTTGGGTGGCGGGGTCAGCTCCTACAATGAGCAGTTCTTC
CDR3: CASSLGGGVSSYNEQFF

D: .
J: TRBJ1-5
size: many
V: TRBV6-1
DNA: TGTGCCAGCAGAAACAATCAGCCCCAGCATTTT
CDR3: CASRNNQPQHF

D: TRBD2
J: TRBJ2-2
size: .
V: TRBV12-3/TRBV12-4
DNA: TGTGCCAGCAGTTTAATGACTAGCGGCCCTCCCGGGGAGCTGTTTTTT
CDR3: CASSLMTSGPPGELFF

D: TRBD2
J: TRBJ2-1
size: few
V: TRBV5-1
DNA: TGCGCCAGCAGCTTGTCCCGGTCTAGCGGCCTATACAATAAGCAGTTCTTC
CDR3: CASSLSRSSGLYNKQFF

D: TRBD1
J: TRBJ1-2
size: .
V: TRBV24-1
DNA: TGTGCCACCAGTGATTTACGGACAGGGGGCGACTATGGCTACACCTTC
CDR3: CATSDLRTGGDYGYTF

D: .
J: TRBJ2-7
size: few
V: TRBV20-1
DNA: TGCAGTGCTAGAGATCCGAACAGGGCTCGGGAGCAGTACTTC
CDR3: CSARDPNRAREQYF

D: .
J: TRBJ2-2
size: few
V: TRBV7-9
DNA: TGTGCCAGCAGCCCTCTGAGCGTTGGCGGGGAGCTGTTTTTT
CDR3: CASSPLSVGGELFF